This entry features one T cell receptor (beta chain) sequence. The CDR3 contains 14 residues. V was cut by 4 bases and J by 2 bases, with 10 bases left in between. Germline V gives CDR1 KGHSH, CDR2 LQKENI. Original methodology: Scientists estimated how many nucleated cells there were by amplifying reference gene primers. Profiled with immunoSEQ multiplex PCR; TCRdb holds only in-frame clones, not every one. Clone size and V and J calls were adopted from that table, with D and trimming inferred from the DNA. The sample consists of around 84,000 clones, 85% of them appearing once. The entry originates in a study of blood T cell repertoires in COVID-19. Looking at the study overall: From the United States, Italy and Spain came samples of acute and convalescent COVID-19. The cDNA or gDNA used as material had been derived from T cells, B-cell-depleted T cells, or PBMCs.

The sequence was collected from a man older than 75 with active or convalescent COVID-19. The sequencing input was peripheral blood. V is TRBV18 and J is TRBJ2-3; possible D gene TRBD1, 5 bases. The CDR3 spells CASSQGSSTDTQYF. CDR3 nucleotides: TGTGCCAGCTCACAGGGGTCCTCCACAGATACGCAGTATTTT.